This is a list of T cell receptor beta chains from one sample in a study of shared clonotypes between healthy human individuals. Assay: immunoSEQ multiplex PCR; the TCRdb copy retains only in-frame clones and omits some. The data show around 2,000,000 clones, 95% seen once. Source material: naive CD4+ T cells sorted from blood. These receptors were collected from a young man in good health. Both conserved end residues are part of each CDR3. The D gene is left open where the match is weak. Expanded clones are given a class, and other clones once, few, many or no size at all.

d_gene: TRBD2
abundance: NA
j_gene: TRBJ2-1
v_gene: TRBV6-1
CDR3aa: CASSSLSGQEQFF
CDR3nt: TGTGCCAGCAGTTCCCTTAGCGGGCAGGAGCAGTTCTTC

d_gene: TRBD2
abundance: NA
j_gene: TRBJ2-1
v_gene: TRBV2
CDR3aa: CASSRTSGANEQFF
CDR3nt: TGTGCCAGCTCTCGGACTAGCGGAGCCAATGAGCAGTTCTTC

d_gene: NA
abundance: NA
j_gene: TRBJ2-1
v_gene: TRBV28
CDR3aa: CASSFHEQFF
CDR3nt: TGTGCCAGCAGTTTTCATGAGCAGTTCTTC

d_gene: NA
abundance: once
j_gene: TRBJ1-2
v_gene: TRBV2
CDR3aa: CASTIGGEGYTF
CDR3nt: TGTGCCAGCACAATAGGTGGTGAGGGCTACACCTTC

d_gene: TRBD1
abundance: once
j_gene: TRBJ2-7
v_gene: TRBV5-4
CDR3aa: CASSFDRGRYEQYF
CDR3nt: TGTGCCAGCAGCTTTGACAGGGGGCGGTACGAGCAGTACTTC

d_gene: NA
abundance: NA
j_gene: TRBJ1-6
v_gene: TRBV4-1
CDR3aa: CASSQVIGQPNSPLHF
CDR3nt: TGCGCCAGCAGCCAAGTAATTGGACAGCCAAATTCACCCCTCCACTTT

d_gene: NA
abundance: NA
j_gene: TRBJ2-7
v_gene: TRBV30
CDR3aa: CAWSFRQSREQYF
CDR3nt: TGTGCCTGGAGTTTCCGACAGAGCCGCGAGCAGTACTTC

d_gene: NA
abundance: few
j_gene: TRBJ1-5
v_gene: TRBV28
CDR3aa: CASSLGRGGQPQHF
CDR3nt: TGTGCCAGCAGCCTCGGACGTGGAGGTCAGCCCCAGCATTTT

d_gene: NA
abundance: NA
j_gene: TRBJ1-3
v_gene: TRBV29-1
CDR3aa: CSVDAQSSGNTIYF
CDR3nt: TGCAGCGTTGACGCCCAGAGCTCTGGAAACACCATATATTTT

d_gene: NA
abundance: once
j_gene: TRBJ1-1
v_gene: TRBV21-1
CDR3aa: CASSKREAYRVSTEAFF
CDR3nt: TGTGCCAGCAGCAAAAGAGAGGCCTACAGGGTATCGACTGAAGCTTTCTTT

d_gene: TRBD2
abundance: NA
j_gene: TRBJ2-3
v_gene: TRBV6-5
CDR3aa: CASSQRGGRTDTQYF
CDR3nt: TGTGCCAGCAGCCAGCGGGGGGGGCGCACAGATACGCAGTATTTT

d_gene: NA
abundance: many
j_gene: TRBJ2-5
v_gene: TRBV30
CDR3aa: CAWSVGETQYF
CDR3nt: TGTGCCTGGAGTGTAGGGGAGACCCAGTACTTC

d_gene: NA
abundance: NA
j_gene: TRBJ2-2
v_gene: TRBV6-4
CDR3aa: CASSVSGNTGELFF
CDR3nt: TGTGCCAGCAGTGTATCAGGAAACACCGGGGAGCTGTTTTTT

d_gene: TRBD1
abundance: NA
j_gene: TRBJ1-2
v_gene: TRBV7-9
CDR3aa: CASSLGQGFGYTF
CDR3nt: TGTGCCAGCAGCTTAGGACAGGGGTTTGGCTACACCTTC

d_gene: NA
abundance: NA
j_gene: TRBJ2-7
v_gene: TRBV18
CDR3aa: CASSPGSLGVGEQYF
CDR3nt: TGTGCCAGCTCACCGGGGAGTCTGGGAGTTGGCGAGCAGTACTTC

d_gene: NA
abundance: NA
j_gene: TRBJ1-3
v_gene: TRBV5-4
CDR3aa: CASSPPPGSGNTIYF
CDR3nt: TGTGCCAGCAGCCCCCCCCCGGGCTCCGGAAACACCATATATTTT

d_gene: NA
abundance: NA
j_gene: TRBJ2-2
v_gene: TRBV6-1
CDR3aa: CASRDHYSNTGELFF
CDR3nt: TGTGCCAGCAGGGACCACTATTCGAACACCGGGGAGCTGTTTTTT

d_gene: NA
abundance: NA
j_gene: TRBJ2-5
v_gene: TRBV5-1
CDR3aa: CASSFPAVQETQYF
CDR3nt: TGCGCCAGCAGCTTCCCAGCCGTGCAAGAGACCCAGTACTTC

d_gene: TRBD2
abundance: NA
j_gene: TRBJ2-7
v_gene: TRBV6-5
CDR3aa: CASSYRGTSGSEQYF
CDR3nt: TGTGCCAGCAGTTATAGGGGGACTAGCGGGAGCGAGCAGTACTTC

d_gene: TRBD2
abundance: NA
j_gene: TRBJ2-1
v_gene: TRBV19
CDR3aa: CASSIGLAGGKDEQFF
CDR3nt: TGTGCCAGTAGTATAGGGCTAGCGGGAGGTAAGGATGAGCAGTTCTTC

d_gene: NA
abundance: NA
j_gene: TRBJ2-7
v_gene: TRBV27
CDR3aa: CASTQDLGTYEQYF
CDR3nt: TGTGCCAGCACCCAGGACTTGGGTACCTACGAGCAGTACTTC

d_gene: NA
abundance: NA
j_gene: TRBJ1-4
v_gene: TRBV7-8
CDR3aa: CASSLRGVGATNEKLFF
CDR3nt: TGTGCCAGCAGCTTACGGGGCGTCGGCGCAACTAATGAAAAACTGTTTTTT

d_gene: TRBD1
abundance: NA
j_gene: TRBJ1-3
v_gene: TRBV11-2
CDR3aa: CASSRNRGSGNTIYF
CDR3nt: TGTGCCAGCAGCCGAAACAGGGGCTCTGGAAACACCATATATTTT

d_gene: NA
abundance: few
j_gene: TRBJ2-2
v_gene: TRBV5-1
CDR3aa: CASSRDTKNTGELFF
CDR3nt: TGCGCCAGCAGCAGGGACACAAAGAACACCGGGGAGCTGTTTTTT

d_gene: TRBD1
abundance: once
j_gene: TRBJ2-2
v_gene: TRBV2
CDR3aa: CASSLQGAHGELFF
CDR3nt: TGTGCCAGCAGCTTACAGGGGGCCCACGGGGAGCTGTTTTTT

d_gene: TRBD1
abundance: NA
j_gene: TRBJ1-2
v_gene: TRBV7-8
CDR3aa: CASSLGVGDRSNYGYTF
CDR3nt: TGTGCCAGCAGCTTAGGTGTAGGGGACAGATCTAACTATGGCTACACCTTC

d_gene: TRBD2
abundance: NA
j_gene: TRBJ2-7
v_gene: TRBV4-2
CDR3aa: CASSSAGTSGYEQYF
CDR3nt: TGTGCCAGCAGCTCAGCCGGGACTAGCGGCTACGAGCAGTACTTC

d_gene: NA
abundance: NA
j_gene: TRBJ2-7
v_gene: TRBV9
CDR3aa: CASSVSGGELYEQYF
CDR3nt: TGTGCCAGCAGCGTATCAGGGGGGGAGTTATACGAGCAGTACTTC

d_gene: NA
abundance: few
j_gene: TRBJ1-6
v_gene: TRBV5-5
CDR3aa: CASSSTGDNSPLHF
CDR3nt: TGTGCCAGCAGCTCGACAGGAGATAATTCACCCCTCCACTTT

d_gene: NA
abundance: NA
j_gene: TRBJ2-4
v_gene: TRBV6-5
CDR3aa: CASSSHGRMTVVEYF
CDR3nt: TGTGCCAGCAGTTCCCATGGGAGAATGACAGTCGTGGAGTACTTC

d_gene: TRBD1
abundance: NA
j_gene: TRBJ2-4
v_gene: TRBV7-2
CDR3aa: CASSLAPGQGAYIQYF
CDR3nt: TGTGCCAGCAGCTTAGCGCCGGGACAGGGGGCGTACATTCAGTACTTC

d_gene: NA
abundance: NA
j_gene: TRBJ2-7
v_gene: TRBV6-5
CDR3aa: CASSRAGLTYEQYF
CDR3nt: TGTGCCAGCAGTCGAGCGGGCTTAACCTACGAGCAGTACTTC

d_gene: NA
abundance: NA
j_gene: TRBJ2-3
v_gene: TRBV5-1
CDR3aa: CASSPYLTGITDTQYF
CDR3nt: TGCGCCAGCAGCCCCTACCTTACAGGGATCACAGATACGCAGTATTTT

d_gene: NA
abundance: few
j_gene: TRBJ2-5
v_gene: TRBV30
CDR3aa: CAWSVWGETQYF
CDR3nt: TGTGCCTGGAGTGTGTGGGGAGAGACCCAGTACTTC

d_gene: TRBD2
abundance: NA
j_gene: TRBJ2-3
v_gene: TRBV19
CDR3aa: CASSIPSGGLSTDTQYF
CDR3nt: TGTGCCAGTAGTATACCTAGCGGGGGCCTAAGCACAGATACGCAGTATTTT

d_gene: NA
abundance: NA
j_gene: TRBJ2-7
v_gene: TRBV7-2
CDR3aa: CASSLNNYEQYF
CDR3nt: TGTGCCAGCAGCTTAAATAACTACGAGCAGTACTTC

d_gene: TRBD1
abundance: NA
j_gene: TRBJ1-2
v_gene: TRBV5-1
CDR3aa: CASSRTGGIDYGYTF
CDR3nt: TGCGCCAGCAGCCGGACAGGGGGGATAGACTATGGCTACACCTTC

d_gene: TRBD2
abundance: NA
j_gene: TRBJ2-3
v_gene: TRBV5-6
CDR3aa: CASTGLAGDTQYF
CDR3nt: TGTGCCAGCACTGGACTAGCGGGAGATACGCAGTATTTT

d_gene: TRBD1
abundance: NA
j_gene: TRBJ2-4
v_gene: TRBV10-1
CDR3aa: CASSVNRGFENIQYF
CDR3nt: TGCGCCAGCAGTGTCAACAGGGGGTTTGAAAACATTCAGTACTTC

d_gene: NA
abundance: NA
j_gene: TRBJ2-2
v_gene: TRBV6-5
CDR3aa: CASRSRTQTGELFF
CDR3nt: TGTGCCAGCAGGTCTAGGACTCAAACCGGGGAGCTGTTTTTT

d_gene: TRBD1
abundance: NA
j_gene: TRBJ1-5
v_gene: TRBV4-1
CDR3aa: CASSQDPGAGGSGQPQHF
CDR3nt: TGCGCCAGCAGCCAAGATCCTGGGGCAGGGGGAAGTGGTCAGCCCCAGCATTTT